This TCR beta chain was sequenced for a study of blood T cell repertoires in COVID-19. Study-wide context: Sites across the United States, Italy and Spain contributed samples from acute and convalescent COVID-19.

Per the study methods: Amplifying reference gene primers gave estimates of nucleated cell counts. Assay: immunoSEQ multiplex PCR; the TCRdb copy retains only in-frame clones and omits some. V and J calls and clone size follow that table, whereas D and trimming were derived from the DNA. Here the sample spans 110,000 to 150,000 clones, 86% being singletons. Participants were aged 18 to 89 years, lived in over 20 US areas, and enrolled virtually. The CDR3 is 15 residues long. V shed 5 bases, J shed 2 bases, and the junction held 9 bases outside the gene matches. CDR1 is SGHRS, CDR2 YFSETQ, per germline.

This chain connects TRBV5-1 to TRBJ1-2, with 7 bases aligning to TRBD1. This TCR derives from a middle-aged man who had recovered from COVID-19. The sequenced sample was PBMCs or T cells enriched from blood (not recorded which). The CDR3 here is CASRRDSGANYGYTF. DNA for the CDR3: TGCGCCAGCAGACGGGACAGCGGCGCCAACTATGGCTACACCTTC. The full variable domain, rest sourced from reference TRBV5-1 and TRBJ1-2, is KAGVTQTPRYLIKTRGQQVTLSCSPISGHRSVSWYQQTPGQGLQFLFEYFSETQRNKGNFPGRFSGRQFSNSRSEMNVSTLELGDSALYLCASRRDSGANYGYTFGSGTRLTVV.